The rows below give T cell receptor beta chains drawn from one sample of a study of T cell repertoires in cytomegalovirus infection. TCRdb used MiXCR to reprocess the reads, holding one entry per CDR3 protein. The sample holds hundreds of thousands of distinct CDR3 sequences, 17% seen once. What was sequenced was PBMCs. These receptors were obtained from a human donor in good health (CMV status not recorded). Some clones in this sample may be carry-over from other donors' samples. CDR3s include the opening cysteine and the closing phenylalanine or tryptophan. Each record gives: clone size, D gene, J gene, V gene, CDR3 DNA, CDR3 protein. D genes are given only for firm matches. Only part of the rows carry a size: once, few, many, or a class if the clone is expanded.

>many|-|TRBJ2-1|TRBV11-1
TGTGCCAGCAGCTCACCCAGACTTGGGAAACGCGGGGACAATGAGCAGTTCTTC
CASSSPRLGKRGDNEQFF
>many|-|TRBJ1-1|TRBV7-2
TGTGCCAGCAGCGCAGACAGAATGAACACTGAAGCTTTCTTT
CASSADRMNTEAFF
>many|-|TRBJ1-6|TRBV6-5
TGTGCCAGCAGTTACGACAGGTCCGGCTCCTATAATTCACCCCTCCACTTT
CASSYDRSGSYNSPLHF
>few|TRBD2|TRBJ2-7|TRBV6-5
TGTGCCAGCAGCCAAGCGGGGCTTGTCTACGAGCAGTACTTC
CASSQAGLVYEQYF
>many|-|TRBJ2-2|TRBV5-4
TGTGCCAGCACCCTAGGGGGGGGAGGCACCGGGGAGCTGTTTTTT
CASTLGGGGTGELFF
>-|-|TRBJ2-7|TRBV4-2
TGTGCCAGCAGCCAAGACTCGACAAGTTCCTACGAGCAGTACTTC
CASSQDSTSSYEQYF
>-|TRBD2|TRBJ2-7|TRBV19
TGTGCCAGTAGTCCCATTGGGGGGGGATCGTACGAGCAGTACTTC
CASSPIGGGSYEQYF
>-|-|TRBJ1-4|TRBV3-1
TGTGCCAGCAGCCAAAATGTCGGAGGGAATGAAAAACTGTTTTTT
CASSQNVGGNEKLFF
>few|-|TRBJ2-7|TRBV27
TGTGCCAGCAGTCTTCTTCTGGGGTACGAGCAGTACTTC
CASSLLLGYEQYF
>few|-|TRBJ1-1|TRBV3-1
TGTGCCAGCAGCCAGGAATCTACCGGGACCATTAACACTGAAGCTTTCTTT
CASSQESTGTINTEAFF
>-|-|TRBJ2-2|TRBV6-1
TGTGCCAGCAGTGCCCGGGGGGCCACCGGGGAGCTGTTTTTT
CASSARGATGELFF
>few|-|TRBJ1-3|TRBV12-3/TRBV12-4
TGTGCCAGCAGTATCCTCATTGGAAACACCATATATTTT
CASSILIGNTIYF
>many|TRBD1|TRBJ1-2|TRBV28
TGTGCCAGCAGTTTAGCCCCGGGACAGGGGGCTCCCTCCTTC
CASSLAPGQGAPSF
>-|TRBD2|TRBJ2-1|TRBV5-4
TGTGCCAGCAGCTCCCGACTAGCGGGGAGCAATGAGCAGTTCTTC
CASSSRLAGSNEQFF
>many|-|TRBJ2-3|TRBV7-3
TGTGCCAGCAGCCCCAATGGAGGGGCACTGGTGGCAGATACGCAGTATTTT
CASSPNGGALVADTQYF
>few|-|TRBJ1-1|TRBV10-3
TGTGCCATCAGTGACAGTAGGACTGAAGCTTTCTTT
CAISDSRTEAFF
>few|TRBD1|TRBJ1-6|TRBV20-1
TGCAGTGCGACAGGGGCCCATAATTCACCCCTCCACTTT
CSATGAHNSPLHF
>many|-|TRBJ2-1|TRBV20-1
TGCAGTGCTGAGGGGACCGTGGGCTACAATGAGCAGTTCTTC
CSAEGTVGYNEQFF
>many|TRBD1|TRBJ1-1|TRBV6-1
TGTGCCAGCAACACAGGGGCGAACACTGAAGCTTTCTTT
CASNTGANTEAFF
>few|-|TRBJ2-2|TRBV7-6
TGTGCCAGCAGCTTAATCTTTAACACCGGGGAGCTGTTTTTT
CASSLIFNTGELFF
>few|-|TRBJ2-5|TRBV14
TGTGCCAGCAGCCAAGACGGCCGGGGTACAGAGACCCAGTACTTC
CASSQDGRGTETQYF
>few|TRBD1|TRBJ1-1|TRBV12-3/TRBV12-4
TGTGCCAGCAGTTTAGGCGGGACAGGGGGAAGCAGCACTGAAGCTTTCTTT
CASSLGGTGGSSTEAFF
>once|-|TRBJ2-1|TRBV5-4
TGTGCCAGCAGCCCCGTACAGAACAATGAGCAGTTCTTC
CASSPVQNNEQFF
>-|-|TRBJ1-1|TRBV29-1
TGCAGCGTTGAGCCACAGTCCGGCGGTTGGGCTTTCTTT
CSVEPQSGGWAFF
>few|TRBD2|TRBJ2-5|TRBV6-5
TGTGCCAGCAGTTACGGGCTAGCGGGGGGAAGAGAGACCCAGTACTTC
CASSYGLAGGRETQYF
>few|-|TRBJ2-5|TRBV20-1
TGCAGTGCGACCAGGACAGCAAAAGAGACCCAGTACTTC
CSATRTAKETQYF
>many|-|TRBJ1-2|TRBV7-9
TGTGCCAGCAGCCCGAACCCTGGCAAGGACAGACGACTCTATGGCTACACCTTC
CASSPNPGKDRRLYGYTF
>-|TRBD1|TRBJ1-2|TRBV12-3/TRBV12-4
TGTGCCAGCAGTTCAGGGGGGGAGAGCTATGGCTACACCTTC
CASSSGGESYGYTF
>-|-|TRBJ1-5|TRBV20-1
TGCAGTGCTCAGGCGCGAACCGGCAATCAGCCCCAGCATTTT
CSAQARTGNQPQHF
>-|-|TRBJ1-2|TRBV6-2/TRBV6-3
TGTGCCAGCAGTTACATCCGGGACCCTAACTATGGCTACACCTTC
CASSYIRDPNYGYTF
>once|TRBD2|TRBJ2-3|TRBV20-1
TGCAGTGCTAGAACCTCTAGCGGGGGGGCCGGAGATACGCAGTATTTT
CSARTSSGGAGDTQYF
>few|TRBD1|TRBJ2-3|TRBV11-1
TGTGCCAGCAGCACAAACGCCGGGACAGGGTTCACAGATACGCAGTATTTT
CASSTNAGTGFTDTQYF
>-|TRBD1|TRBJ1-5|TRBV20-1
TGCAGTGCTAGACGCGGGGGACAGGGTAAGGAGCCCCAGCATTTT
CSARRGGQGKEPQHF
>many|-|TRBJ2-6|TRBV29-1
TGCAGCGTTTACTTGGCCTCTGGGGCCAACGTCCTGACTTTC
CSVYLASGANVLTF
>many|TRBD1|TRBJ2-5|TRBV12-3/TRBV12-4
TGTGCCAGCAGCTTAGGGACAGGCCAAGAGACCCAGTACTTC
CASSLGTGQETQYF
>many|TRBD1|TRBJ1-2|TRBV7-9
TGTGCCAGCAGCCTCAACTCAGGGGGGGGATACTCCCCGGGCACCTTC
CASSLNSGGGYSPGTF
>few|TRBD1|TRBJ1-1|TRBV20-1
TGCAGTGCTACAGACAGGGGACTAATGAACACTGAAGCTTTCTTT
CSATDRGLMNTEAFF